These 28 T cell receptor beta chains originate from one sample sequenced in a study of blood T cell repertoires in COVID-19. Method: immunoSEQ multiplex PCR; TCRdb's copy keeps in-frame clones and lacks some. Here the sample spans more than 60,000 clones, roughly 84% being singletons. Sequenced material: peripheral blood. The receptors here all came from a man aged 50 to 60 with acute or convalescent COVID-19.

This clone has only a few counts. V and J are TRBV28 and TRBJ1-2; 10 positions match TRBD1. The CDR3 has 17 amino acids. Germline V gives CDR1 MDHEN, CDR2 SYDVKM. The V and J ends lost 7 bases and 1 base, in that order; junction bases with no gene match: 12. The DNA for the CDR3 is TGTGCCAGCACCACAGGGACAGGGGCGCATTTTAACTATGGCTACACCTTC. This translates into CASTTGTGAHFNYGYTF.

This rearrangement joins TRBV19 to TRBJ1-5, with no clear D. This CDR3 has 19 residues. Germline V CDR1 and CDR2: LNHDA, SQIVND (reference sequence). V was pared by 6 bases and J by 0 bases, with 24 bases between. The CDR3 spells CASSKTQSSDGISNQPQHF. The CDR3 region has the DNA TGTGCCAGTAGCAAAACACAATCCTCGGACGGGATTAGCAATCAGCCCCAGCATTTT.

The chain is built from TRBV6-5 and TRBJ2-1; 7 nucleotides match TRBD2. V shed 5 bases and J 9 bases; nucleotides not matched to a gene: 13. Germline-derived CDR1 and CDR2 are MNHEY and SVGAGI. The CDR3 runs to 15 residues. The CDR3 here is CASSQTSFSVSEQFF. The DNA of the CDR3 is TGTGCCAGCAGTCAGACTAGCTTTTCAGTTTCTGAGCAGTTCTTC.

This chain joins TRBV10-3 and TRBJ1-1; no reliable D call. The CDR3 has 13 residues. Trimming cost V 4 bases and J 11 bases, with 17 bases left between them. The germline CDR1 and CDR2 sequences are ENHRY and SYGVKD. In DNA, the CDR3 is TGTGCCATCAGTGCCCAACTTCAGGATGCGGCTTTCTTT. This translates into CAISAQLQDAAFF.

The V gene is TRBV5-1, the J gene TRBJ2-7, with 10 bases aligning to TRBD2. The CDR3 is 16 residues long. Germline CDR1 and CDR2: SGHRS and YFSETQ. Germline trimming cut 2 bases from V and 0 bases from J; bases unmatched to any gene: 5. The CDR3 DNA follows: TGCGCCAGCAGCTTTGGTAGCGGGGGGAGCTCCTACGAGCAGTACTTC. This gives the protein CASSFGSGGSSYEQYF.

The rearrangement joins TRBV19 to TRBJ2-3, with a tentative D call TRBD2 (6 bases). V was trimmed by 7 bases and J by 0 bases, leaving 11 bases between them. The CDR3 covers 14 residues. Germline V gene data show CDR1 as LNHDA and CDR2 as SQIVND (reference sequence). The CDR3 coding sequence is TGTGCCAGTACGGAGGGGCCCAGCACAGATACGCAGTATTTT. Translation: CASTEGPSTDTQYF.

The chain carries TRBV2 and TRBJ1-2, with D perhaps matching TRBD1 (5 bases). The germline V and J ends were trimmed by 7 bases and 6 bases, with 12 bases remaining between them. This CDR3 spans 12 amino acids. CDR1 is SNHLY, CDR2 FYNNEI, per germline. CDR3 in DNA: TGTGCCAGCAATGGGGGGGAGGATGGCTACACCTTC. Translated, it gives CASNGGEDGYTF.

The V and J genes are TRBV5-6 and TRBJ2-1, with 8 bases identical to TRBD2. V shed 0 bases, J shed 3 bases, and the junction held 5 bases outside the gene matches. Per germline, CDR1 SGHDT and CDR2 YYEEEE. There are 16 residues in the CDR3. CDR3 sequence (DNA): TGTGCCAGCAGCTTGGCTGGACTAGCTTTCTACAATGAGCAGTTCTTC. Translation gives CASSLAGLAFYNEQFF.

This clone has at least ten counts. This chain joins TRBV27 and TRBJ2-6, with 8 positions matching TRBD1. Germline-derived CDR1 and CDR2 are MNHEY and SMNVEV (reference sequence). The ends lost 5 bases at V and 4 bases at J; junction bases unmatched: 4. CDR3 size: 15 residues. The CDR3 here is CASSMTGVGANVLTF. The CDR3 nucleotides read TGTGCCAGCAGTATGACAGGGGTCGGGGCCAACGTCCTGACTTTC. The variable domain in full, completed from reference TRBV27 and TRBJ2-6, reads EAQVTQNPRYLITVTGKKLTVTCSQNMNHEYMSWYRQDPGLGLRQIYYSMNVEVTDKGDVPEGYKVSRKEKRNFPLILESPSPNQTSLYFCASSMTGVGANVLTFGAGSRLTVL.

The chain recombines TRBV10-3 with TRBJ2-2, with TRBD1 as a possible D gene (6 bases). The CDR3 extends over 15 amino acids. V lost 6 bases and J lost 4, with 15 bases in between. Per germline, CDR1 ENHRY and CDR2 SYGVKD. Here the CDR3 DNA reads TGTGCCATCAGACCGACAGGCTCGACCACCGGGGAGCTGTTTTTT. It translates to CAIRPTGSTTGELFF.

CDR3 nucleotides: TGTGCCAGCGGGGGGGCGTACAATGAGCAGTTCTTC. Amino acids: CASGGAYNEQFF. The chain combines TRBV28 with TRBJ2-1, with D perhaps TRBD2 (7 bases). V gave up 8 bases and J gave up 4 bases, with 9 bases separating them. CDR1 and CDR2 from the germline V gene are MDHEN and SYDVKM. This CDR3 contains 12 residues.

The CDR3 spells CSAPLGAGYTF. The CDR3 DNA follows: TGCAGTGCCCCCCTGGGCGCTGGCTACACCTTC. The chain has TRBV20-1 and TRBJ1-2; D remains unclear. CDR3 length: 11 residues. V was cut by 6 bases and J by 7 bases, with 12 bases left in between. Germline V gene sequence: CDR1 DFQATT, CDR2 SNEGSKA (reference sequence).

The chain employs TRBV6-5 and TRBJ2-2; D perhaps matches TRBD1 (5 bases). The CDR3 length is 15 residues. V was clipped by 6 bases and J by 3 bases, with 14 bases between them. Germline values: CDR1 MNHEY, CDR2 SVGAGI. CDR3 region: CASRDEDIDTGELFF. The DNA of the CDR3 is TGTGCCAGCAGGGATGAGGACATCGACACCGGGGAGCTGTTTTTT.

The rearrangement links TRBV3-1 (or the pseudogene TRBV3-2) to TRBJ1-5; D is possibly TRBD1 (5 bases). Germline V gene data show CDR1 as LGHDT and CDR2 as YNNKEL (reference sequence). The V and J ends lost 6 bases and 3 bases respectively, with 12 bases between them. CDR3 length equals 14 residues. The CDR3, as DNA: TGTGCCAGCAGGCCCGACAGCCTCAATCAGCCCCAGCATTTT. Translated: CASRPDSLNQPQHF.

This chain links TRBV19 with TRBJ2-7, with 7 bases identical to TRBD2. This CDR3 is built from 17 residues. V was pared by 3 bases and J by 3 bases, with 14 bases of the junction left unmatched. Germline V CDR1 and CDR2: LNHDA, SQIVND (reference sequence). The chain's CDR3 is CASSIRPMGGSNYEQYF. The CDR3 DNA sequence: TGTGCCAGTAGTATCCGCCCGATGGGCGGGAGTAACTACGAGCAGTACTTC.

This chain uses TRBV3-1 (or the pseudogene TRBV3-2) with TRBJ2-7; perhaps TRBD1 as D (5 bases). CDR1 and CDR2 (germline): LGHDT, YNNKEL (reference sequence). V was clipped by 5 bases and J by 0 bases, with 14 bases between them. This CDR3 spans 15 amino acids. The CDR3 reads CASSSTWGSSYEQYF. In nucleotides, the CDR3 is TGTGCCAGCAGCTCCACGTGGGGCTCCTCCTACGAGCAGTACTTC.

This CDR3 is CASSLDPGWGHNEQFF. The CDR3 DNA reads TGTGCCAGCAGCTTAGATCCCGGTTGGGGCCACAATGAGCAGTTCTTC. The V call is TRBV7-2, the J call TRBJ2-1; possibly TRBD1 for D (5 bases). Trimming shortened V by 1 base and J by 5 bases, and 15 bases separated the two germline ends. The V gene's germline CDR1 is SGHTA and CDR2 FQGNSA. The CDR3 extends over 16 amino acids.

The rearrangement uses TRBV10-3 and TRBJ2-7, with 9 nucleotides matching TRBD1. The V gene end was trimmed by 4 bases and the J gene end by 4 bases; junction bases not matched to a gene: 8. This CDR3 has 15 residues. CDR1 and CDR2 from the germline V gene are ENHRY and SYGVKD. The CDR3 loop is CAISGTGGSRYEQYF. CDR3 nucleotide sequence: TGTGCCATCAGTGGAACAGGGGGCTCCCGATACGAGCAGTACTTC.

The V gene is TRBV27, the J gene TRBJ2-3, with 8 nucleotides matching TRBD2. This CDR3 is built from 17 residues. After removal of 1 base from V and 3 bases from J, the junction contained 9 bases not matched to a gene. CDR1 MNHEY and CDR2 SMNVEV come from the germline V gene (reference sequence). This CDR3 is CASSLLATGGLTDTQYF. The CDR3 coding sequence is TGTGCCAGCAGTTTATTGGCGACGGGGGGGCTTACAGATACGCAGTATTTT.

This clone occurred a few times. The chain carries TRBV21-1 and TRBJ1-2; the DNA was not used to check the table's D call, TRBD1. TRBV21-1 is recorded as a pseudogene. This CDR3 has 20 residues. The CDR3 loop is CASSKRIAPEAGATNYGYTF. In nucleotides, the CDR3 is TGTGCCAGCAGCAAAAGGATCGCCCCCGAGGCAGGGGCAACCAACTATGGCTACACCTTC.

The gene calls are TRBV7-2 and TRBJ2-1, with TRBD1 identical over 9 bases. After removal of 5 bases from V and 6 bases from J, the junction contained 11 bases not matched to a gene. The CDR3 is made up of 16 amino acids. Germline assignment: CDR1 SGHTA and CDR2 FQGNSA. The DNA for the CDR3 is TGTGCCAGCAGCGCCCAGACCGGGACAGGGAGCAATGAGCAGTTCTTC. It translates to CASSAQTGTGSNEQFF.

This clone has a single count. The chain uses TRBV7-2 and TRBJ1-2, with D maybe TRBD1 (6 bases). The V and J ends lost 0 bases and 5 bases respectively, with 10 bases between them. This CDR3 has 14 amino acids. The germline V gene has CDR1 SGHTA and CDR2 FQGNSA. The CDR3 bases are TGTGCCAGCAGCTTAGCGGGGGCAGGGTATGGCTACACCTTC. Its translation is CASSLAGAGYGYTF.

This chain links TRBV28 with TRBJ1-2; TRBD1 might be the D (5 bases). The V and J ends lost 7 bases and 4 bases respectively, with 16 bases between them. This CDR3 is 14 amino acids long. Germline loops: CDR1 MDHEN, CDR2 SYDVKM. CDR3 amino acids: CASMGGGLAYGYTF. Written as DNA, the CDR3 is TGTGCCAGCATGGGGGGGGGACTCGCCTATGGCTACACCTTC.

The chain has TRBV9 and TRBJ1-2; TRBD1 aligns across 7 bases. V lost 3 bases to trimming and J lost 3 bases; unmatched junction nucleotides: 5. CDR1 and CDR2 from the germline V gene are SGDLS and YYNGEE. The CDR3 runs to 14 residues. This CDR3 reads CASSALTGDYGYTF. The CDR3 nucleotides are TGTGCCAGCAGCGCCCTTACAGGGGACTATGGCTACACCTTC.

The chain is built from TRBV10-3 and TRBJ2-7; 8 bases fit TRBD2. Unmatched junction bases numbered 6, after V lost 0 bases and J lost 5 bases. This CDR3 spans 15 amino acids. Germline CDR1 and CDR2: ENHRY and SYGVKD. The CDR3 spells CAISESNSGKDEQYF. CDR3 DNA sequence: TGTGCCATCAGTGAGTCGAATAGCGGGAAGGACGAGCAGTACTTC.

The V call is TRBV12-3 or TRBV12-4, the J call TRBJ1-5, with D tentatively TRBD1 (5 bases). The CDR3 runs 13 residues. V was pared by 7 bases and J by 5 bases, with 12 bases between. CDR3 in DNA: TGTGCCAGCACCTGGGGGGAGGATCAGCCCCAGCATTTT. It yields the protein CASTWGEDQPQHF.

CDR3 loop: CAWSGGQFGNTIYF. The DNA of the CDR3 is TGTGCCTGGAGCGGGGGACAGTTTGGAAACACCATATATTTT. J is TRBJ1-3 and V is TRBV30, with 7 bases fitting TRBD1. The ends lost 3 bases at V and 3 bases at J; junction bases unmatched: 5. Germline lookup yields CDR1 GTSNPN and CDR2 SVGIG (reference sequence). The CDR3 is made up of 14 amino acids.

The CDR3 DNA reads TGTGCCATCAGTGAGTTTGGACACGGATCCTACGAGCAGTACTTC. As protein: CAISEFGHGSYEQYF. The chain links TRBV10-3 to TRBJ2-7, with D perhaps matching TRBD1 (5 bases). V lost 1 base and J 1 base, leaving 11 bases between the germline ends. CDR1 is ENHRY and CDR2 is SYGVKD in the germline V gene. The CDR3 extends over 15 amino acids.